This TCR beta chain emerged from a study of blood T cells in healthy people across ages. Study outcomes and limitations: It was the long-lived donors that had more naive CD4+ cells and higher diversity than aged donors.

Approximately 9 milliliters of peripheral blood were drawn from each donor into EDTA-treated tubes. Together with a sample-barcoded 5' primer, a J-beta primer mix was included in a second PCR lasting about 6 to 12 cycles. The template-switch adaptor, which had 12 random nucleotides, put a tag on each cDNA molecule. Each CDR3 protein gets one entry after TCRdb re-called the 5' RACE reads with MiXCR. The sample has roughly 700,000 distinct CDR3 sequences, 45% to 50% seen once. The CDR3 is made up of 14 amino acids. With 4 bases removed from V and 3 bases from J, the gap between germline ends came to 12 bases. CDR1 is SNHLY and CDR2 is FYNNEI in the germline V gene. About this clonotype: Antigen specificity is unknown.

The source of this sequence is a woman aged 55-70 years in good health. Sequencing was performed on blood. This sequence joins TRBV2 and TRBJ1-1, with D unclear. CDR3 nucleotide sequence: TGTGCCAGCAGTGCGAGGGAATCGGACACTGAAGCTTTCTTT. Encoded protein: CASSARESDTEAFF.